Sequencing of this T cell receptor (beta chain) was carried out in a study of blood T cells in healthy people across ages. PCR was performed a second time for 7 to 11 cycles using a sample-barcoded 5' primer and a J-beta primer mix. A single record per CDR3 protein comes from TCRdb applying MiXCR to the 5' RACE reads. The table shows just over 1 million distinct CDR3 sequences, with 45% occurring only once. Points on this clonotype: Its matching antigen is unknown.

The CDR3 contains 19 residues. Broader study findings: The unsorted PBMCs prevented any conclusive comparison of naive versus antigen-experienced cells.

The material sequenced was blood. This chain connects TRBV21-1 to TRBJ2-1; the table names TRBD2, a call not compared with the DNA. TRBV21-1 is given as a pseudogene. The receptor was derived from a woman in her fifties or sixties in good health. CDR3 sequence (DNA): TGTGCCAGCAGCATTCCCCGCGCGGGAGGCTCCATCTCCTACAATGAGCAGTTCTTC. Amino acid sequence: CASSIPRAGGSISYNEQFF.